This T cell receptor beta chain derives from a study of technical replicates of blood from four donors. Data came from immunoSEQ multiplex PCR; TCRdb stores just in-frame clones and leaves some out. This table holds approximately 31,000 clones, roughly 92% found once. The germline V gene has CDR1 LGHNA and CDR2 YNFKEQ. J was trimmed by 4 bases and V by 0 bases; bases with no gene match: 8. The length of the CDR3 is 16 residues. The receptor comes from a human donor in good health. Some clones in this sample may be carry-over from other donors' samples. This sequence joins TRBV4-2 and TRBJ1-1; 7 nucleotides agree with TRBD1. The sample comprised PBMCs. The CDR3 DNA follows: TGTGCCAGCAGCCAAGACACAGGGGTCTGGGGCACTGAAGCTTTCTTT. Its protein is CASSQDTGVWGTEAFF.